This T cell receptor beta chain was recovered during a study of blood T cell repertoires in COVID-19. Across the study: PBMCs, B-cell-depleted T cells, or T cells were the source of the cDNA or gDNA that made up the material.

The V gene end was trimmed by 1 base and the J gene end by 1 base; junction bases not matched to a gene: 7. The V gene's germline CDR1 is GTSNPN and CDR2 SVGIG (reference sequence). This CDR3 is built from 15 residues. Method: immunoSEQ multiplex PCR; TCRdb's copy keeps in-frame clones and lacks some. The table shows 60,000 to 85,000 clones, with about 74% occurring only once. This clonotype was sampled from a human donor with acute or convalescent COVID-19. The donor label of this sample is uncertain. Sequencing was performed on peripheral blood. The V gene is TRBV30, the J gene TRBJ2-7; 7 bases are shared with TRBD1. The CDR3 loop reads CAWSAWGRGSYEQYF. The CDR3 DNA is TGTGCCTGGAGTGCCTGGGGCAGGGGGTCCTACGAGCAGTACTTC.